This TCR beta chain was identified in a study of cytomegalovirus exposure and HLA in healthy donors. 13 Jbeta primers and 60 Vbeta primers were used for the PCR. This table comes from immunoSEQ multiplex PCR, and its TCRdb copy is limited to in-frame clones, with some not included. The table includes about 52,000 clones, 60% to 75% detected once. The CDR3 consists of 10 residues. CDR1 and CDR2 from the germline V gene are MNHNS and SASEGT. Trimming removed 4 bases at V and 8 bases at J, with 2 bases between. This receptor was obtained from a woman aged 45-60 years in good health and CMV-seronegative. Sequenced material: PBMCs. V is TRBV6-1 and J is TRBJ1-4; D is undetermined. The CDR3 spells CASSAEKLFF. The DNA for the CDR3 is TGTGCCAGCAGTGCGGAAAAACTGTTTTTT.